A selection of T cell receptor beta chains follows, all from one sample in a study of blood T cell repertoires in COVID-19. TCRdb's table, derived via immunoSEQ multiplex PCR, lists solely in-frame clones and lacks some. The repertoire consists of roughly 150,000 clones, with approximately 79% occurring once and the leading ten covering roughly 19%. Sequenced input: PBMCs or T cells enriched from blood (not recorded which). All receptors derive from a woman between 65 and 79 years old in a cohort exposed to, infected with or recovered from COVID-19 (not recorded which). Both conserved end residues are part of each CDR3. The D gene is left open where the match is weak. Clone size appears in some rows only: once, few, many, or a class for an expanded clone.

j_call d_call v_call clone_size cdr3_nt cdr3_aa
TRBJ2-5 TRBD2 TRBV27 NA TGTGCCAGCAGTCTCTTTAGCGGGGTCCAAGAGACCCAGTACTTC CASSLFSGVQETQYF
TRBJ1-5 NA TRBV4-1 few TGCGCCAGCAGCCAAGAAGGTGGTGGAGGGGCAAATCAGCCCCAGCATTTT CASSQEGGGGANQPQHF
TRBJ1-4 TRBD1 TRBV5-8 NA TGTGCCAGCAGCCCCGGCCAGACAGGGGATGGTGAAAAACTGTTTTTT CASSPGQTGDGEKLFF
TRBJ1-1 TRBD1 TRBV11-1 once TGTGCCAGCAGCCGCGCGGGGACAGCGAACACTGAAGCTTTCTTT CASSRAGTANTEAFF
TRBJ2-7 TRBD1 TRBV12-3/TRBV12-4 NA TGTGCCAGCAGACAGGGGTACGAGCAGTACTTC CASRQGYEQYF
TRBJ2-3 NA TRBV6-1 NA TGTGCCAGCAGTGATGTAGGGAGAACAGATACGCAGTATTTT CASSDVGRTDTQYF
TRBJ2-5 NA TRBV28 NA TGTGCCAGCAGGATACAGGGTAAAGAGACCCAGTACTTC CASRIQGKETQYF
TRBJ2-5 NA TRBV11-2 NA TGTGCCAGCAGCCTTAGACTAGAAGAGACCCAGTACTTC CASSLRLEETQYF
TRBJ1-6 TRBD1 TRBV3-1/TRBV3-2 NA TGTGCCAGCAGCCAACTGGGACAGGAGAATTCACCCCTCCACTTT CASSQLGQENSPLHF
TRBJ2-2 NA TRBV6-5 NA TGTGCCAGCAGCCCGCAGTATACAAGCACCGGGGAGCTGTTTTTT CASSPQYTSTGELFF
TRBJ1-5 TRBD1 TRBV28 NA TGTGCCAGCACCTTGATACAGGGGGGCAATCAGCCCCAGCATTTT CASTLIQGGNQPQHF
TRBJ1-2 NA TRBV7-9 few TGTGCCAGCAGCTTTAGTCGGACAGAGCTAAACTATGGCTACACCTTC CASSFSRTELNYGYTF
TRBJ1-6 TRBD1 TRBV28 NA TGTGCCAGCAGCCTGTCGGTCCCCGTCCAGGGGGCAAATTCACCCCTCCACTTT CASSLSVPVQGANSPLHF
TRBJ2-3 NA TRBV28 NA TGTGCCAGCATCTCGTCTGGGAGATTGGGCACAGATACGCAGTATTTT CASISSGRLGTDTQYF
TRBJ2-2 TRBD2 TRBV7-6 NA TGTGCCAGCAGCTTATGGACTAGCGAGAACACCGGGGAGCTGTTTTTT CASSLWTSENTGELFF
TRBJ2-1 TRBD2 TRBV28 NA TGTGCCAGCAGCTCCGGCGGGAGGGGCAATGAGCAGTTCTTC CASSSGGRGNEQFF
TRBJ2-7 NA TRBV7-9 NA TGTGCCAGCAGCATACAGGGCGGCGAGCAGTACTTC CASSIQGGEQYF
TRBJ2-7 NA TRBV12-3/TRBV12-4 once TGTGCCAGCAGCCCGACAGGAGCCTACGAGCAGTACTTC CASSPTGAYEQYF
TRBJ2-5 TRBD2 TRBV5-1 NA TGCGCCAGTTCGACTAGCGGGAGGGAAGAGACCCAGTACTTC CASSTSGREETQYF
TRBJ2-7 TRBD2 TRBV20-1 NA TGCAGTGCTAGTTTAGCGGGAGTCCTTTCCCACGAGCAGTACTTC CSASLAGVLSHEQYF
TRBJ1-1 TRBD1 TRBV3-1/TRBV3-2 NA TGTGCCAGCAGCCAGCCTAACAGGGGTGACACTGAAGCTTTCTTT CASSQPNRGDTEAFF
TRBJ1-6 NA TRBV19 once TGTGCCAGTAGTGCGGGAGTTACAAATTCACCCCTCCACTTT CASSAGVTNSPLHF
TRBJ2-7 TRBD1 TRBV11-2 NA TGTGCCAGCAGCCCTGACAGGGGAGGCTACGAGCAGTACTTC CASSPDRGGYEQYF
TRBJ2-1 TRBD1 TRBV29-1 NA TGCAGCGTTCAAAGCGGGACAGGGTATCTTGAGCAGTTCTTC CSVQSGTGYLEQFF
TRBJ2-1 NA TRBV7-2 NA TGTGCCAGCAGTTGGGACTTCAGCTACAATGAGCAGTTCTTC CASSWDFSYNEQFF
TRBJ1-4 NA TRBV15 NA TGTGCCACCAGCAGAGATATGGGGGCGCGCGAAAAACTGTTTTTT CATSRDMGAREKLFF
TRBJ1-2 TRBD1 TRBV27 few TGTGCCAGCAGTCGACAGGGGGCTAATGGCTACACCTTC CASSRQGANGYTF
TRBJ1-1 NA TRBV28 NA TGTGCCAGCTCAACTCCCACTGAAGCTTTCTTT CASSTPTEAFF
TRBJ1-1 NA TRBV7-3 NA TGTGCCAGCAGCCTAAATCAAAATAGTGAAGCTTTCTTT CASSLNQNSEAFF
TRBJ2-1 TRBD2 TRBV18 NA TGTGCCAGCTCTTACGGACTAGCGGGAGAAGGTGAGCAGTTCTTC CASSYGLAGEGEQFF
TRBJ1-3 TRBD1 TRBV7-2 NA TGTGCCAGCAGCTTAGGGACAGGGACAAACACCATATATTTT CASSLGTGTNTIYF
TRBJ2-7 NA TRBV18 NA TGTGCCAGCTCCCACCGAGGGCAGGAGCAGTACTTC CASSHRGQEQYF
TRBJ2-5 NA TRBV27 NA TGTGCCAGCAGCTCTGCGTACCAAGAGACCCAGTACTTC CASSSAYQETQYF
TRBJ2-1 NA TRBV4-1 few TGCGCCAGCAGCCAAGGGTCTAGCATTTACAATGAGCAGTTCTTC CASSQGSSIYNEQFF
TRBJ1-2 TRBD1 TRBV18 NA TGTGCCAGCTCACCACAAGGGGGCTTTAGCTATGGCTACACCTTC CASSPQGGFSYGYTF
TRBJ1-1 NA TRBV10-3 NA TGTGCCATCAGTGAGTCAGGAGAAATTGAAGCTTTCTTT CAISESGEIEAFF
TRBJ2-3 NA TRBV20-1 NA TGCAGTGCTAGTGACCCCTTGCGGGCAACAGATACGCAGTATTTT CSASDPLRATDTQYF
TRBJ2-7 TRBD1 TRBV29-1 NA TGCAGCGTTGAGAGACAGGGGGGGAATTACGAGCAGTACTTC CSVERQGGNYEQYF
TRBJ2-7 TRBD1 TRBV28 NA TGTGCCAGCAAGGCTAGGACAGGGTCCTACGAGCAGTACTTC CASKARTGSYEQYF
TRBJ1-2 NA TRBV10-3 NA TGTGCCATCAGTGAGGAGGGCAGACTGAGGGGCTACACCTTC CAISEEGRLRGYTF
TRBJ2-5 NA TRBV12-3/TRBV12-4 NA TGTGCCAGCTCCACCTCACGGGAGACCCAGTACTTC CASSTSRETQYF
TRBJ2-1 NA TRBV5-6 NA TGTGCCAGCAGCCGACCGGGTGAGCAGTTCTTC CASSRPGEQFF
TRBJ1-6 NA TRBV10-3 NA TGTGCCATCCGCGGGGGGGAAGCCGCCGGCTCACCCCTCCACTTT CAIRGGEAAGSPLHF
TRBJ2-3 TRBD2 TRBV19 NA TGTGCCAGCCCGAGGGGACTAGCGGGAGGTGCCACGCAGTATTTT CASPRGLAGGATQYF
TRBJ2-3 NA TRBV7-6 once TGTGCCAGCAGCCTACCCCAGAGCGGTAGGGAGCAGTATTTT CASSLPQSGREQYF
TRBJ1-2 TRBD1 TRBV19 NA TGTGCCAGTAGTATTCAGGCAGGGGGAGCTAACTATGGCTACACCTTC CASSIQAGGANYGYTF
TRBJ2-3 TRBD2 TRBV28 NA TGTGCCAGCAGTTTGGGGCTAGCGGGAGGCACTAGCACAGATACGCAGTATTTT CASSLGLAGGTSTDTQYF
TRBJ2-1 TRBD2 TRBV6-6 NA TGTGCCAGCAGACTATCCGGGATCGGGAGGGATGAGCAGTTCTTC CASRLSGIGRDEQFF
TRBJ2-5 NA TRBV11-3 NA TGTGCCAGCAGCTTATATTCGGTACAAGAGACCCAGTACTTC CASSLYSVQETQYF
TRBJ1-1 NA TRBV18 NA TGTGCCAGCTCACCATGGATAAAACGGTCCGGGGGGATGTGGAACACTGAAGCTTTCTTT CASSPWIKRSGGMWNTEAFF
TRBJ2-4 NA TRBV11-2 once TGTGCCAGCAGCCCGGCACAGGCAGCTCAGTACTTC CASSPAQAAQYF
TRBJ1-6 NA TRBV30 NA TGTGCCTGGAGTGTACGTTCGGATTCACCCCTCCACTTT CAWSVRSDSPLHF
TRBJ2-5 TRBD2 TRBV7-3 NA TGTGCCAGCAGCCAAATAGCGGGAGCCACCCAAGAGACCCAGTACTTC CASSQIAGATQETQYF
TRBJ2-1 NA TRBV7-3 NA TGTGCCAGCAGCTTAAGCGGGTTTAGCTACAATGAGCAGTTCTTC CASSLSGFSYNEQFF
TRBJ1-1 NA TRBV3-1/TRBV3-2 once TGTGCCAGCAGCCAATCTAGAGCTGAAGCTTTCTTT CASSQSRAEAFF